The clone carrying this T cell receptor beta chain appeared a single time. Its cognate antigen is unknown. A junction boundary mismatches the germline segment, possibly from a read error. TCR beta CDR3 sequences were amplified from RNA transcripts. Researchers ran a first-round RT-PCR on the TCR CDR3 using the HTBI primer set. Using its own MiXCR run on the multiplex PCR reads, TCRdb lists one record per CDR3 protein. Seen here are about 840,000 distinct CDR3 sequences, 35% to 45% observed once, and the top ten hold 8% to 9%. The source of the sample is a study of T cells in Graves' hyperthyroidism and ophthalmopathy. This CDR3 has 15 amino acids. Germline V gene sequence: CDR1 SGHTA, CDR2 FQGNSA. Study-level findings and limits: Expanded thyroid clonotypes (above 0.001) were mostly also found in blood.

For the diagnoses, clinical symptoms, serum thyroxine and TRAb, thyroid ultrasound and orbital computed tomography were used. The chain recombines TRBV7-2 with TRBJ2-5; TRBD1 matches at 8 bases. The clonotype was recovered from a young man with Graves' hyperthyroidism. The sequencing input was blood. The CDR3 loop reads CDSSQEDRAQETQYF. CDR3 in DNA: TGTGACAGCAGCCAAGAGGACAGGGCCCAAGAGACCCAGTACTTC.